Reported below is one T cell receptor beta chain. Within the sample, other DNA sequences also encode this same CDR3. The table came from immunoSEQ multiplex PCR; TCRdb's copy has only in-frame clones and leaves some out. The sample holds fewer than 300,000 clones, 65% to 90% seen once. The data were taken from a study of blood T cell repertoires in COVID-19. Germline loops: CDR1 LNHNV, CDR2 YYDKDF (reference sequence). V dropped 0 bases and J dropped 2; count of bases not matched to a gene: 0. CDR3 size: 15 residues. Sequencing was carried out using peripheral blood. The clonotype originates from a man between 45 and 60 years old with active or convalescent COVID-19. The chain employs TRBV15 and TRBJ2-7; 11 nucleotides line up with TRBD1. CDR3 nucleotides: TGTGCCACCAGCAGAGAGGGACAGGGGGCCTACGAGCAGTACTTC. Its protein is CATSREGQGAYEQYF.